The source of this TCR beta chain is a study of T cell changes during pregnancy in multiple sclerosis. Some clones are missing from TCRdb's copy, which holds only in-frame ones; the method was immunoSEQ multiplex PCR. The sample records some 19,000 clones, approximately 89% being singletons. Germline CDR1 is MNHEY and CDR2 is SVGAGI. Trimming shortened V by 4 bases and J by 0 bases, and 10 bases separated the two germline ends. The CDR3 has 15 amino acids. The chain employs TRBV6-5 and TRBJ2-1; no firm D call. The sequence was collected from a female donor in good health, enrolled as a control in a pregnancy study. The source material was CD8+ T cells from peripheral blood mononuclear cells, sampled after pregnancy. CDR3 loop: CASSSAPSSYNEQFF. The CDR3 DNA follows: TGTGCCAGCAGTTCAGCCCCTAGCTCCTACAATGAGCAGTTCTTC.